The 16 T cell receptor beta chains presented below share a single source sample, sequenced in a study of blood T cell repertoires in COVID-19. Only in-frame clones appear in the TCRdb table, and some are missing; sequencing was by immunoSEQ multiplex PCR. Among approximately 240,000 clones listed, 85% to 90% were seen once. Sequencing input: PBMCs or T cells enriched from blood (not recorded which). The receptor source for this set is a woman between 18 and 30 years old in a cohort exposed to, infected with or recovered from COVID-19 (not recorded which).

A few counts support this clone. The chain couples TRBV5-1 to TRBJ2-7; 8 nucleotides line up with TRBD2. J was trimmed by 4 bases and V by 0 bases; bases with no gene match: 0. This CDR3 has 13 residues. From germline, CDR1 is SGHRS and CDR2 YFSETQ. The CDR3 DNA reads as TGCGCCAGCAGCTTGGAGCGGGGGTACGAGCAGTACTTC. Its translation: CASSLERGYEQYF.

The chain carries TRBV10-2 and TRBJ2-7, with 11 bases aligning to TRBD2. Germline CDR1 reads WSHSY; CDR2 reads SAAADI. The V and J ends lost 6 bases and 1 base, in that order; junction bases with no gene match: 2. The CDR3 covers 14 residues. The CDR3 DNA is TGCGCCAGCAGGACTAGCGGGGATTCCTACGAGCAGTACTTC. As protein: CASRTSGDSYEQYF.

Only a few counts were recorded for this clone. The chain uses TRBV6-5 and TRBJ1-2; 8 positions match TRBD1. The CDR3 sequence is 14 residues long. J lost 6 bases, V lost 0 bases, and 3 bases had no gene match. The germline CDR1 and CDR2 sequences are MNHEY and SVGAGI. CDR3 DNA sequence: TGTGCCAGCAGTTACTCGGACAGGGAGGATGGCTACACCTTC. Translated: CASSYSDREDGYTF.

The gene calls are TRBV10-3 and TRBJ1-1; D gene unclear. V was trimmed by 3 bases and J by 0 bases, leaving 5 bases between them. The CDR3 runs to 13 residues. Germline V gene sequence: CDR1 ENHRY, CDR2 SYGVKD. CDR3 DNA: TGTGCCATCAGTGATACGGTGAACACTGAAGCTTTCTTT. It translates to CAISDTVNTEAFF.

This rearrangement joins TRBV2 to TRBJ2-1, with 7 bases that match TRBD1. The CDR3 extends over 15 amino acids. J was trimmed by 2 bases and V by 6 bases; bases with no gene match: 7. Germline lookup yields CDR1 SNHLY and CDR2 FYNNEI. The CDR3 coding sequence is TGTGCCAGCAGGGATGGGACAGAACCCTACAATGAGCAGTTCTTC. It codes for CASRDGTEPYNEQFF. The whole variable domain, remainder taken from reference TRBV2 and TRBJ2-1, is EPEVTQTPSHQVTQMGQEVILRCVPISNHLYFYWYRQILGQKVEFLVSFYNNEISEKSEIFDDQFSVERPDGSNFTLKIRSTKLEDSAMYFCASRDGTEPYNEQFFGPGTRLTVL.

The CDR3 protein is CASSYPDRGRAEAFF. DNA of the CDR3: TGTGCCAGCAGTTACCCCGACAGGGGTCGTGCTGAAGCTTTCTTT. The chain carries TRBV6-2 or TRBV6-3 and TRBJ1-1; 8 nucleotides match TRBD1. Germline CDR1 MNHEY, CDR2 SVGEGT. The CDR3 extends over 15 amino acids. J was trimmed by 6 bases and V by 2 bases; bases with no gene match: 8.

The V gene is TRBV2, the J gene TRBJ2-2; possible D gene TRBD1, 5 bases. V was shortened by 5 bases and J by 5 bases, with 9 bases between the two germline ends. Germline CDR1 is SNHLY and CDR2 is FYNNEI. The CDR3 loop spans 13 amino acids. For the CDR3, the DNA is TGTGCCAGCAGTTTGACAGATACCGGGGAGCTGTTTTTT. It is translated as CASSLTDTGELFF.

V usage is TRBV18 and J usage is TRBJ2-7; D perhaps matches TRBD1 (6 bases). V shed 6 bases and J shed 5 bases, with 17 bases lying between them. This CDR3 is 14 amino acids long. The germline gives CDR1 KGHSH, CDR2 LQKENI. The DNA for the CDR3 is TGTGCCAGCTCTCTCAGACAGGTGGAGGACGAGCAGTACTTC. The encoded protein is CASSLRQVEDEQYF.

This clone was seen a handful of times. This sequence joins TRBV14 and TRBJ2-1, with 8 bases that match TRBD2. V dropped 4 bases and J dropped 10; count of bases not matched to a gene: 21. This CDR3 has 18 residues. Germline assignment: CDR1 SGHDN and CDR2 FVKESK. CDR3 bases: TGTGCCAGCAGCCGCCTCGGAGCGGGAGTACCCCTTCCTTTGGAGCAGTTCTTC. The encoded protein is CASSRLGAGVPLPLEQFF.

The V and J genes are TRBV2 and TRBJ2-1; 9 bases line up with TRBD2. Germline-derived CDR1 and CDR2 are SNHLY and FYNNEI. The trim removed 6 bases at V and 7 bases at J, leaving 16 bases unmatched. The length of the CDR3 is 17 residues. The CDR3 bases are TGTGCCAGCAGCACCGAGAATCCGGGACTAGCACTGAATGAGCAGTTCTTC. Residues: CASSTENPGLALNEQFF.

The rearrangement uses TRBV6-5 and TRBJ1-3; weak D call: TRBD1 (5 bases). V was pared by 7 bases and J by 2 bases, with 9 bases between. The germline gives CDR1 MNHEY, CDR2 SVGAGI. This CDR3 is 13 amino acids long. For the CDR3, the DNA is TGTGCCAGCACCAGGGTAGCTGGAAACACCATATATTTT. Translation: CASTRVAGNTIYF.

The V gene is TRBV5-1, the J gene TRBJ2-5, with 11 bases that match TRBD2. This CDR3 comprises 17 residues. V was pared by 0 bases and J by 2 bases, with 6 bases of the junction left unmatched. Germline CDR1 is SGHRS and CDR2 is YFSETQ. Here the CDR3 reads CASSLVGVAGGQETQYF. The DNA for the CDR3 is TGCGCCAGCAGCTTGGTCGGAGTAGCGGGAGGGCAAGAGACCCAGTACTTC.

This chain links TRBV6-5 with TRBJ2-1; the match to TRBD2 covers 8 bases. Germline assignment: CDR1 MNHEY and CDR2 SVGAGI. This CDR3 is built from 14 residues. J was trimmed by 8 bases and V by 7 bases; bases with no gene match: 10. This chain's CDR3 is CASTIAGLNDEQFF. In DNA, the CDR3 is TGTGCCAGCACCATAGCGGGATTAAACGATGAGCAGTTCTTC.

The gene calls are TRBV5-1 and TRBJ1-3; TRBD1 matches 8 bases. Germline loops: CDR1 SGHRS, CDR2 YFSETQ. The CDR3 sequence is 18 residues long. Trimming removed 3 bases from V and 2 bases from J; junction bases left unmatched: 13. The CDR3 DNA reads TGCGCCAGCAGCTCAGGAATTAACAGGGGGTTGACTGGAAACACCATATATTTT. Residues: CASSSGINRGLTGNTIYF.

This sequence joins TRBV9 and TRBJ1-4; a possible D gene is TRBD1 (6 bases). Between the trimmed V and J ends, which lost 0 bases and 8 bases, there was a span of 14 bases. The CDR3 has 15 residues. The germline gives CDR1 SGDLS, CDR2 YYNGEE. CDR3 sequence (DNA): TGTGCCAGCAGCGTAGATCAGGGGTTCGGGGAAAAACTGTTTTTT. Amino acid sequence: CASSVDQGFGEKLFF.

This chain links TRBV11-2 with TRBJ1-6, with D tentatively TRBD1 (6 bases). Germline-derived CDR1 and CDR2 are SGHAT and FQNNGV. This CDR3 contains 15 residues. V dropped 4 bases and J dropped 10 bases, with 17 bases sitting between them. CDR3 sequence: CASSSRGAEVSPLHF. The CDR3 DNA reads TGTGCCAGCAGCTCGCGGGGGGCAGAAGTCTCACCCCTCCACTTT.